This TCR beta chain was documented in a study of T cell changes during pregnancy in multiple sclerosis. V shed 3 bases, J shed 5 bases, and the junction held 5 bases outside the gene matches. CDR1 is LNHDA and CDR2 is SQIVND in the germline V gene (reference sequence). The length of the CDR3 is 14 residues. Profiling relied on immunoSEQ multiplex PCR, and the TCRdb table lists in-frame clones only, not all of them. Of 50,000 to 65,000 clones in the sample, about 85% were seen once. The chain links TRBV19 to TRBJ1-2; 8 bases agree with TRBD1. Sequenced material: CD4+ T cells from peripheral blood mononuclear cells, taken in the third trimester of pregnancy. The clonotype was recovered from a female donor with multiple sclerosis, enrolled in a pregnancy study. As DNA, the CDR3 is TGTGCCAGTAGTATCCCAGGGGGCCGGTATGGCTACACCTTC. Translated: CASSIPGGRYGYTF.